Presented here are 10 T cell receptor beta chains from one specimen sequenced in a study of blood T cell repertoires in COVID-19. The repertoire was sequenced with immunoSEQ multiplex PCR; TCRdb's copy has only in-frame clones and lacks some. The table includes 55,000 to 65,000 clones, about 89% detected once. Material: peripheral blood. The receptors stem from a woman aged 60-75 years with active COVID-19.

This clone has only one observation. The chain combines TRBV6-5 with TRBJ2-7; perhaps TRBD2 as D (7 bases). Germline assignment: CDR1 MNHEY and CDR2 SVGAGI. The ends were cut back, 6 bases at V and 0 bases at J, with 15 bases in the middle. This CDR3 has 15 amino acids. This CDR3 reads CASRDGGLHSYEQYF. In nucleotides, the CDR3 is TGTGCCAGCAGAGACGGGGGGCTTCACTCCTACGAGCAGTACTTC.

The rearrangement uses TRBV4-1 and TRBJ2-2, with no clear D. V dropped 0 bases and J dropped 2 bases, with 13 bases sitting between them. CDR1 is MGHRA, CDR2 YSYEKL, per germline. CDR3 size: 17 residues. The chain's CDR3 is CASSQEISNLNTGELFF. CDR3 in DNA: TGCGCCAGCAGCCAAGAGATCTCAAACTTAAACACCGGGGAGCTGTTTTTT.

This chain joins TRBV6-1 and TRBJ2-3; 7 bases map to TRBD2. J was trimmed by 5 bases and V by 2 bases; bases with no gene match: 4. The CDR3 spans 14 residues. Germline CDR1 MNHNS, CDR2 SASEGT. For the CDR3, the DNA is TGTGCCAGCAGTGAATTTCGGGGGGTAGATACGCAGTATTTT. Protein: CASSEFRGVDTQYF.

The chain employs TRBV5-1 and TRBJ1-1, with no clear D. The germline gives CDR1 SGHRS, CDR2 YFSETQ. This CDR3 region has 14 residues. Trimming removed 0 bases from V and 7 bases from J, with 13 bases in between. The chain's CDR3 is CASSLVSLASEAFF. Here the CDR3 DNA reads TGCGCCAGCAGCTTGGTAAGCTTAGCGAGTGAAGCTTTCTTT.

The rearrangement joins TRBV4-3 to TRBJ1-6, with 7 bases matching TRBD1. The trim removed 1 base at V and 10 bases at J, leaving 7 bases unmatched. The CDR3 length is 15 residues. Germline V gene sequence: CDR1 LGHNA, CDR2 YSLEER. CDR3 residues: CASSQGGAGGSPLHF. The CDR3 DNA follows: TGCGCCAGCAGCCAAGGAGGCGCAGGGGGATCACCCCTCCACTTT.

This sequence joins TRBV12-5 and TRBJ1-2, with D maybe TRBD1 (5 bases). V lost 5 bases to trimming and J lost 8 bases, with 21 bases between them. CDR3 length: 15 amino acids. Germline V gene data show CDR1 as LGHNT and CDR2 as FRNRAP. Here the CDR3 DNA reads TGTGCTAGTGGTCCCCAGTGGGAAGGGGCACAGGGCTACACCTTC. This encodes CASGPQWEGAQGYTF.

V gene TRBV10-2 combines with J gene TRBJ1-1; D not resolved. V lost 6 bases, J lost 3 bases, and 8 bases lay in between. CDR3 length: 12 residues. From germline, CDR1 is WSHSY and CDR2 SAAADI. CDR3: CASRKEYTEAFF. Here the CDR3 DNA reads TGCGCCAGCAGGAAGGAGTACACTGAAGCTTTCTTT.

V usage is TRBV5-4 and J usage is TRBJ1-2; D unresolved. V was pared by 2 bases and J by 1 base, with 12 bases between. Germline V gene lookup returns CDR1 SGHNT and CDR2 YYREEE (reference sequence). CDR3 size: 15 residues. The CDR3 here is CASSFSAGLNYGYTF. In nucleotides, the CDR3 is TGTGCCAGCAGCTTTTCAGCGGGTCTTAACTATGGCTACACCTTC.

This clone was picked up one time. The CDR3 region is CASSPKTSGGYNEQFF. In nucleotides, the CDR3 is TGCGCCAGCAGCCCGAAGACTAGCGGGGGGTACAATGAGCAGTTCTTC. V and J are TRBV5-1 and TRBJ2-1, with 13 bases fitting TRBD2. Germline V gene lookup returns CDR1 SGHRS and CDR2 YFSETQ. CDR3 length: 16 amino acids. V trimming: 4 bases; J trimming: 4 bases; junction bases outside the gene matches: 5.

V and J are TRBV27 and TRBJ2-5; D possibly corresponds to TRBD1 (5 bases). The CDR3 runs 13 residues. Germline V gene data show CDR1 as MNHEY and CDR2 as SMNVEV (reference sequence). The germline V and J ends were trimmed by 3 bases and 4 bases, with 9 bases remaining between them. Written as DNA, the CDR3 is TGTGCCAGCAGTTTGCAGGGTCCAGAGACCCAGTACTTC. Protein: CASSLQGPETQYF.